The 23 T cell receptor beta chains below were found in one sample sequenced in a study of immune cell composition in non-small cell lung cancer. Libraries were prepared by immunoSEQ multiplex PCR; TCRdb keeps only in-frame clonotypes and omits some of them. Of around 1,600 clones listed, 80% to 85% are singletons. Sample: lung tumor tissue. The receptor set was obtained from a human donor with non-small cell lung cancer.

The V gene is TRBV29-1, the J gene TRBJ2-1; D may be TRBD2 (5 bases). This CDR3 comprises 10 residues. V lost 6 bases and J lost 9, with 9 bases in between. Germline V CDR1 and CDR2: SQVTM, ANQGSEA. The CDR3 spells CSVARGEQFF. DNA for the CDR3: TGCAGCGTGGCCCGGGGTGAGCAGTTCTTC.

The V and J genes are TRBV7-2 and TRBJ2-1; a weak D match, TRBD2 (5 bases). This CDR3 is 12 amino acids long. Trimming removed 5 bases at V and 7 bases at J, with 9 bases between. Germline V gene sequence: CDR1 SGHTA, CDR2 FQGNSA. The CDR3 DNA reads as TGTGCCAGCAGCCAAGAGCGGAATGAGCAGTTCTTC. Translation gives CASSQERNEQFF.

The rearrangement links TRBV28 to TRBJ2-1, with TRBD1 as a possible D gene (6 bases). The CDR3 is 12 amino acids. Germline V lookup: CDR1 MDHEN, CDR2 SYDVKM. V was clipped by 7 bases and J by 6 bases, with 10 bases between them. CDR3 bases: TGTGCCAGCAACTCACAGGGCAATGAGCAGTTCTTC. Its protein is CASNSQGNEQFF.

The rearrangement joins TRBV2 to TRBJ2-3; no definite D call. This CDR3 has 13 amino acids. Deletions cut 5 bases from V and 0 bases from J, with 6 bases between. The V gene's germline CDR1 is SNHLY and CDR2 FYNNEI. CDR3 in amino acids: CASSQESTDTQYF. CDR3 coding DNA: TGTGCCAGCAGTCAGGAAAGCACAGATACGCAGTATTTT.

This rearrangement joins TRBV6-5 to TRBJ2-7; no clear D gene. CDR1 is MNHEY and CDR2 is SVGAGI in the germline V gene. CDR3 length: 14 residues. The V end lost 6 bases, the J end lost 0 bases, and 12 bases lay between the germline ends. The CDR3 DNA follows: TGTGCCAGCAGCCCACCGGGTTACTCCTACGAGCAGTACTTC. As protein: CASSPPGYSYEQYF.

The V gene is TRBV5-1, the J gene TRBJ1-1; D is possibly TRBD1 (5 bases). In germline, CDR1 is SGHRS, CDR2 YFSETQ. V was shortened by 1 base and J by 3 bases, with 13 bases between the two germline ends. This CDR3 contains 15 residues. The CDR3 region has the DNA TGCGCCAGCAGCTTGTCCAGGGCTCGGGACACTGAAGCTTTCTTT. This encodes CASSLSRARDTEAFF.

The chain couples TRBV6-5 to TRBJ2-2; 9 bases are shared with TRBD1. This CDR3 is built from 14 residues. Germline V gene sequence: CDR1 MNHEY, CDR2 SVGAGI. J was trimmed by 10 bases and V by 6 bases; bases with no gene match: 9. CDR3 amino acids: CASSQGQGREELFF. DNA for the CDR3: TGTGCCAGCAGCCAGGGACAGGGAAGGGAGGAGCTGTTTTTT.

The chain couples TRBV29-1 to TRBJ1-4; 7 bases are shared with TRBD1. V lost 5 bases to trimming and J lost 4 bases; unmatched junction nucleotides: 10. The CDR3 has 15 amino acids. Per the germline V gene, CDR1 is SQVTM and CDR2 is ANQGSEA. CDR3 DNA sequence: TGCAGCGTTCGCTTTGGGACAGCCCGTAATGAAAAACTGTTTTTT. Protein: CSVRFGTARNEKLFF.

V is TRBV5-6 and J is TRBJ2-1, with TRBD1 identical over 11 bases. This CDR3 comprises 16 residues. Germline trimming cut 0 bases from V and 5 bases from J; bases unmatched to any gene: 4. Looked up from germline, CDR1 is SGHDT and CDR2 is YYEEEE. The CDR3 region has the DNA TGTGCCAGCAGCTTGGAGGGGACAGGGGGTCACAATGAGCAGTTCTTC. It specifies CASSLEGTGGHNEQFF.

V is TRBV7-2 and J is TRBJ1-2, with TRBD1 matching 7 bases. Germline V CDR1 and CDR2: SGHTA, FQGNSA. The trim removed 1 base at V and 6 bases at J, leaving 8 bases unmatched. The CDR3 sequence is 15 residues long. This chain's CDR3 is CASSLGSDRDHGYTF. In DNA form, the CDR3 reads TGTGCCAGCAGCTTAGGGTCCGACAGGGACCATGGCTACACCTTC.

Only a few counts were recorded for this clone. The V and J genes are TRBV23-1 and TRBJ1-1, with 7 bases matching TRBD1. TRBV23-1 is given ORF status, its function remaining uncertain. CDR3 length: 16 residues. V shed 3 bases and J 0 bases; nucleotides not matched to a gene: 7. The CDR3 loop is CASSQGRQGLNTEAFF. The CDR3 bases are TGCGCCAGCAGTCAGGGGAGACAGGGACTGAACACTGAAGCTTTCTTT.

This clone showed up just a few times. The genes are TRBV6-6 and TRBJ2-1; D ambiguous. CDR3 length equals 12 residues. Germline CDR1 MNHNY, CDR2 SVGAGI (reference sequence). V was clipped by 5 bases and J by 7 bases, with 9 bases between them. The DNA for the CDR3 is TGTGCCAGCAGTCCTCACGGGAATGAGCAGTTCTTC. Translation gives CASSPHGNEQFF.

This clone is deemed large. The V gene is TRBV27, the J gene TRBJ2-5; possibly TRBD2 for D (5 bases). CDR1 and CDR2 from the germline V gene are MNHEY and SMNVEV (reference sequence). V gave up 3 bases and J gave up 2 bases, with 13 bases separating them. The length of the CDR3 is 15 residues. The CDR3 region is CASSFKRVSQETQYF. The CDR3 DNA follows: TGTGCCAGCAGTTTTAAGAGGGTTTCTCAAGAGACCCAGTACTTC.

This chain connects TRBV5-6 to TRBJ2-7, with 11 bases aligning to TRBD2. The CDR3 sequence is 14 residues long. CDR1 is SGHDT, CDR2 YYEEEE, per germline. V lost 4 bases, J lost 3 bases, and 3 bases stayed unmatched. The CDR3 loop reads CASSVTSGSYEQYF. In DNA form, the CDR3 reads TGTGCCAGCAGCGTAACTAGCGGGAGCTACGAGCAGTACTTC.

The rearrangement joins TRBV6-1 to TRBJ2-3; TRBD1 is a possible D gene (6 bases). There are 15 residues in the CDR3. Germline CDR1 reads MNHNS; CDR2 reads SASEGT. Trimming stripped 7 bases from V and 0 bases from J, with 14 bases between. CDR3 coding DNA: TGTGCCAGCATCGTGACAGGAGCTAGCACAGATACGCAGTATTTT. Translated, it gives CASIVTGASTDTQYF.

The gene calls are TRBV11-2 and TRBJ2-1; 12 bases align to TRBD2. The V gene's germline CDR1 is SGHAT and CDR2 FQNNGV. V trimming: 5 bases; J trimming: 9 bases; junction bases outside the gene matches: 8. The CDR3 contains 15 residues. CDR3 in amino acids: CASSTGTSGLGEQFF. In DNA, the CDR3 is TGTGCCAGCAGCACCGGGACTAGCGGGTTGGGTGAGCAGTTCTTC.

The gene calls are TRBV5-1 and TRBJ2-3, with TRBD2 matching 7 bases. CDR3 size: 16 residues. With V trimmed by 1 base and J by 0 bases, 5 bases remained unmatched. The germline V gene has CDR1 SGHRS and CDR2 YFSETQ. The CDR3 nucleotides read TGCGCCAGCAGCTTGAACGGGAGGACTAGCACAGATACGCAGTATTTT. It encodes CASSLNGRTSTDTQYF.

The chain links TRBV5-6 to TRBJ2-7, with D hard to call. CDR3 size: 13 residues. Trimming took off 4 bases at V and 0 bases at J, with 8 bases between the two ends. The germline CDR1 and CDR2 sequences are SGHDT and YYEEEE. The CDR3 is CASSLTFSYEQYF. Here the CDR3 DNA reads TGTGCCAGCAGCCTAACTTTCTCCTACGAGCAGTACTTC.

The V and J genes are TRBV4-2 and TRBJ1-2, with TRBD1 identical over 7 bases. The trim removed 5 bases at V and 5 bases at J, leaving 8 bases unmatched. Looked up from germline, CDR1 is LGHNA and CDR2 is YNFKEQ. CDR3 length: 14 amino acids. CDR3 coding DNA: TGTGCCAGCAGCTTAGGGGACAGAACGTATGGCTACACCTTC. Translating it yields CASSLGDRTYGYTF.

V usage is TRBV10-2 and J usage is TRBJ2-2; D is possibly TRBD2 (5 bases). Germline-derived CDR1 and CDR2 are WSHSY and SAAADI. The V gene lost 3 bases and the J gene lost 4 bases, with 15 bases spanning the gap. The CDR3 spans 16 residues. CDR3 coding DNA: TGCGCCAGCAGTGATTCCCGGGGATCTGGCACCGGGGAGCTGTTTTTT. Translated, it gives CASSDSRGSGTGELFF.

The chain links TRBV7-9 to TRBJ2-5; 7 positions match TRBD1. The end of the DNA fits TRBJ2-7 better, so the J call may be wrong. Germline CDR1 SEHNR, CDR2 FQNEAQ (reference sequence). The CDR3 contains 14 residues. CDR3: CASSLDGRGYEQYF. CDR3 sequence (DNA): TGTGCCAGCAGCTTAGACGGCAGGGGGTACGAGCAGTACTTC.

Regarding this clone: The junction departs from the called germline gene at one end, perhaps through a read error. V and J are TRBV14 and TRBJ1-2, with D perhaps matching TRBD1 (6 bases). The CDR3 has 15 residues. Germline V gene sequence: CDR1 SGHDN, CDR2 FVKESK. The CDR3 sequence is CASNQDRGGAGGYTF. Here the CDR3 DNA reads TGTGCCAGCAACCAAGATCGCGGGGGCGCGGGGGGCTACACCTTC.

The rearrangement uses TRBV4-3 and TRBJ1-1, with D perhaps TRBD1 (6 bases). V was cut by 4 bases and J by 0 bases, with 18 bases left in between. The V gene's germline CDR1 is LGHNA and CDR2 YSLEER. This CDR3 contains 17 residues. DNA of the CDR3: TGCGCCAGCAGCCTGGGGGCGGGGGGGGGTATGAACACTGAAGCTTTCTTT. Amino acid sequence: CASSLGAGGGMNTEAFF.